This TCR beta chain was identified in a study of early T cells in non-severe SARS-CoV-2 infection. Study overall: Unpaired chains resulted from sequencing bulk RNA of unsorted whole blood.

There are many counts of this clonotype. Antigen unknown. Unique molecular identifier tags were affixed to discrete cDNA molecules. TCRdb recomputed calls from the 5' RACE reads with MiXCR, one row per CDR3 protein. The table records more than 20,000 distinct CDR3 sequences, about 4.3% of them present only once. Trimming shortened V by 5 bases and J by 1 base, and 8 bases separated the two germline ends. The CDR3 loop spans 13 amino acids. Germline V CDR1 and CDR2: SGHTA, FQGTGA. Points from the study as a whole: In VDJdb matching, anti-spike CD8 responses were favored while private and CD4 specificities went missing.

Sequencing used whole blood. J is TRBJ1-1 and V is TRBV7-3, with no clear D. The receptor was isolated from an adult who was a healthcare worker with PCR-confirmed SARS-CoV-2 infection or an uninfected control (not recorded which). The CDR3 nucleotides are TGTGCCAGCAGCAGGCAAACGAACACTGAAGCTTTCTTT. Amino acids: CASSRQTNTEAFF. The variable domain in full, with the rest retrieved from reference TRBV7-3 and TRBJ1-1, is GAGVSQTPSNKVTEKGKYVELRCDPISGHTALYWYRQSLGQGPEFLIYFQGTGAADDSGLPNDRFFAVRPEGSVSTLKIQRTERGDSAVYLCASSRQTNTEAFFGQGTRLTVV.